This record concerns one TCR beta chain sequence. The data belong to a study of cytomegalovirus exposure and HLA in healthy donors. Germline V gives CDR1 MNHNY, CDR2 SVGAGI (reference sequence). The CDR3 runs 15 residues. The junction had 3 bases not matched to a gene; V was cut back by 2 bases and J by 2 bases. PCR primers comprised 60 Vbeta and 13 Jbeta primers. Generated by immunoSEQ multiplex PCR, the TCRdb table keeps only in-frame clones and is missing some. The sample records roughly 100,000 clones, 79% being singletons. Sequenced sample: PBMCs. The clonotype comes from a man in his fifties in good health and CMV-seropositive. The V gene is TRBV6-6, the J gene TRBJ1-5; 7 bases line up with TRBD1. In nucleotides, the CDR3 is TGTGCCAGCAGTTACCCAGGGGGAGGCAATCAGCCCCAGCATTTT. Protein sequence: CASSYPGGGNQPQHF.